This T cell receptor (beta chain) originates from a study of blood T cell repertoires in COVID-19. Study-level background: Samples came from the United States, Italy and Spain, spanning acute and convalescent COVID-19.

This CDR3 region has 13 residues. J gave up 10 bases and V 6 bases, and 9 bases lay outside the gene matches. Original processing methods: Reference gene primer amplification yielded estimated nucleated cell counts. Produced via immunoSEQ multiplex PCR; TCRdb's table is partial and in-frame only. The D gene and trimming were derived from the DNA, and the V and J assignments and clone size from that table. Here the sample spans 150,000 to 200,000 clones, 65% to 90% being singletons. Participant age was about 18 to 95 years, and participants resided in 20 to 30 US areas. The J gene is TRBJ2-1, the V gene TRBV12-3 or TRBV12-4; 7 bases are shared with TRBD2. Sequenced input: PBMCs or T cells enriched from blood (not recorded which). This sequence was found in a man aged 45-65 years who had recovered from COVID-19. The DNA of the CDR3 is TGTGCCAGCAGAAGGGGACTATTTGACGAGCAGTTCTTC. Translated, it gives CASRRGLFDEQFF.